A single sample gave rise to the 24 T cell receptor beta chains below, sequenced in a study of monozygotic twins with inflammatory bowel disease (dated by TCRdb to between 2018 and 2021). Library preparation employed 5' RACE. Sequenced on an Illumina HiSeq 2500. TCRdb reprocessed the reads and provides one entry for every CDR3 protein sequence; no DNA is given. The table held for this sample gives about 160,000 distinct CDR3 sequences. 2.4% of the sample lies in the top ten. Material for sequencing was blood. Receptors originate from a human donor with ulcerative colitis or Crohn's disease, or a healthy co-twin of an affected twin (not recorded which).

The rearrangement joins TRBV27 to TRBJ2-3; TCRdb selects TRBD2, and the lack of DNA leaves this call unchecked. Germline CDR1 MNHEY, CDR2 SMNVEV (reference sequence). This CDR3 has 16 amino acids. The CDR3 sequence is CASSLLVGVSPDTQYF.

CDR3 sequence: CASSRLAGGADTQYF. This chain uses TRBV12-3 or TRBV12-4 with TRBJ2-3; there is no DNA to check the TCRdb D call of TRBD2. The CDR3 is 15 residues long.

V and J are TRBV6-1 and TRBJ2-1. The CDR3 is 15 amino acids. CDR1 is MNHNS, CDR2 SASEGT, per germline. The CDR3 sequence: CASSAGVGDGNEQFF.

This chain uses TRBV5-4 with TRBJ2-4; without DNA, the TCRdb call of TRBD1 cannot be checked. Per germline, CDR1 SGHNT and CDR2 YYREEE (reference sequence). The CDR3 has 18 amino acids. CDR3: CASSPGQGSVTAKNIQYF. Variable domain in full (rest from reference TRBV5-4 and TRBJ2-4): ETGVTQSPTHLIKTRGQQVTLRCSSQSGHNTVSWYQQALGQGPQFIFQYYREEENGRGNFPPRFSGLQFPNYSSELNVNALELDDSALYLCASSPGQGSVTAKNIQYFGAGTRLSVL.

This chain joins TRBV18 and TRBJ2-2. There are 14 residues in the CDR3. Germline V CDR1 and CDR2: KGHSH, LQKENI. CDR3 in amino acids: CASATTSNTGELFF.

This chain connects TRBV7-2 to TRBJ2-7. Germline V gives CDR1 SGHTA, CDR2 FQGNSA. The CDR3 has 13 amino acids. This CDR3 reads CASSLGNSYEQYF. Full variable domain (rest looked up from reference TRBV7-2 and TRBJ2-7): GAGVSQSPSNKVTEKGKDVELRCDPISGHTALYWYRQSLGQGLEFLIYFQGNSAPDKSGLPSDRFSAERTGGSVSTLTIQRTQQEDSAVYLCASSLGNSYEQYFGPGTRLTVT.

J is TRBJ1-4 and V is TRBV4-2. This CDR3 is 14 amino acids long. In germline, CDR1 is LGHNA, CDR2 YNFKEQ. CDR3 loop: CASSPQEGGEKLFF.

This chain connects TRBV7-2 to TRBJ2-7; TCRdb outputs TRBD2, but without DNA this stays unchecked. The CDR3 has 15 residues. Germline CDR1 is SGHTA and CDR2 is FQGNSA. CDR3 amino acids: CASSLDPPSAYEQYF.

CDR3 sequence: CSARQLAGGTDTQYF. This chain joins TRBV20-1 and TRBJ2-3; the D call from TCRdb, TRBD2, cannot be confirmed without DNA. The CDR3 contains 15 residues. Germline CDR1 is DFQATT and CDR2 is SNEGSKA (reference sequence).

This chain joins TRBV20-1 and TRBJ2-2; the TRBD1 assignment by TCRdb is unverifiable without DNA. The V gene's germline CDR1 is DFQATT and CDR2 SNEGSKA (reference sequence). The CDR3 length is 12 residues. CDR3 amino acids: CSAKRGTGELFF.

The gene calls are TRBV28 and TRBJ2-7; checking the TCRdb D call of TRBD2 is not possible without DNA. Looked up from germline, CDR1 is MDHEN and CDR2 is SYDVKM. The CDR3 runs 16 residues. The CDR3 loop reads CASSSTLGTATYEQYF.

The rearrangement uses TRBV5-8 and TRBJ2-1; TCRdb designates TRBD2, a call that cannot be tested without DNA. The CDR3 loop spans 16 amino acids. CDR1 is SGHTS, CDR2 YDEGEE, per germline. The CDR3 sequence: CASSLEVTSGGNEQFF. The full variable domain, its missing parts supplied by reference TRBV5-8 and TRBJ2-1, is EAGVTQSPTHLIKTRGQQATLRCSPISGHTSVYWYQQALGLGLQFLLWYDEGEERNRGNFPPRFSGRQFPNYSSELNVNALELEDSALYLCASSLEVTSGGNEQFFGPGTRLTVL.

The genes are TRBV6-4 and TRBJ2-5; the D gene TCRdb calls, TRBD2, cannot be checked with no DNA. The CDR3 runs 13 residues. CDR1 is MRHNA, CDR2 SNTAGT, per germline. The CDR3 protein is CASSVGQDETQYF.

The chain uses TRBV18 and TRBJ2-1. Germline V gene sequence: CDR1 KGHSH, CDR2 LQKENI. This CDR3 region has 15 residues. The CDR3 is CASSPPAKSQYEQFF.

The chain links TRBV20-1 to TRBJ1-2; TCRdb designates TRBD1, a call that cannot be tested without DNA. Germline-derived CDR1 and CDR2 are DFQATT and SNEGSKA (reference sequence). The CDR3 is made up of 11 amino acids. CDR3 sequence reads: CSAKGVGGYTF.

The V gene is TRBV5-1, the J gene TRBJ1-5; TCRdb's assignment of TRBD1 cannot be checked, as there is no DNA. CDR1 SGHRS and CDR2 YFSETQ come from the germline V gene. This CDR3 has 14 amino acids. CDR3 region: CASSSGQSNQPQHF.

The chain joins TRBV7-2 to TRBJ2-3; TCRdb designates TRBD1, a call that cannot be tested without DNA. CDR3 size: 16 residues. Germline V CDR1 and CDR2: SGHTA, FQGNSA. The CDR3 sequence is CASSLDRVGGTDTQYF.

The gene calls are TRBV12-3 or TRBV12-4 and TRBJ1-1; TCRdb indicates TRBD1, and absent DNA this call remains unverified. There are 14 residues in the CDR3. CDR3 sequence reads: CASSLTGVSTEAFF.

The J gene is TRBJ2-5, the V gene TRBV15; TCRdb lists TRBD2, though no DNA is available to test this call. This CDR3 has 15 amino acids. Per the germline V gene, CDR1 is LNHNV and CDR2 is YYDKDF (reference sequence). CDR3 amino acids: CATSRNFGARETQYF.

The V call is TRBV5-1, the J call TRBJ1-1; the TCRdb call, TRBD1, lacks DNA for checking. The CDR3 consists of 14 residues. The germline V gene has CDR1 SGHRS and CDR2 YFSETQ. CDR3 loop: CASRRGGGNTEAFF. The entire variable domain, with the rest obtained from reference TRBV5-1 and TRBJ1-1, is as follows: KAGVTQTPRYLIKTRGQQVTLSCSPISGHRSVSWYQQTPGQGLQFLFEYFSETQRNKGNFPGRFSGRQFSNSRSEMNVSTLELGDSALYLCASRRGGGNTEAFFGQGTRLTVV.

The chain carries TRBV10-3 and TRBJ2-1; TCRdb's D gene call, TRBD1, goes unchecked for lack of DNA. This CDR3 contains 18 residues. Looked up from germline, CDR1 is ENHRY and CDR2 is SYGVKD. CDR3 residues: CAISESRSRDGHYNEQFF.

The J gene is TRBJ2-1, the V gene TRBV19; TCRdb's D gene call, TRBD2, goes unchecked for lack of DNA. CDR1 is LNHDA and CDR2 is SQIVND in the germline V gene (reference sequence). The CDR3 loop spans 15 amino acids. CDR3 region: CASSSSGGAINEQFF. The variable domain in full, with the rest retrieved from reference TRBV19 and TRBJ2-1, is DGGITQSPKYLFRKEGQNVTLSCEQNLNHDAMYWYRQDPGQGLRLIYYSQIVNDFQKGDIAEGYSVSREKKESFPLTVTSAQKNPTAFYLCASSSSGGAINEQFFGPGTRLTVL.

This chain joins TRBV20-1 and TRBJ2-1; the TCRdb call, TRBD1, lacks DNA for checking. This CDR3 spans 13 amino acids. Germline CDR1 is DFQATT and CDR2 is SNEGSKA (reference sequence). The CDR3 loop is CSAKGQGVYEQFF.

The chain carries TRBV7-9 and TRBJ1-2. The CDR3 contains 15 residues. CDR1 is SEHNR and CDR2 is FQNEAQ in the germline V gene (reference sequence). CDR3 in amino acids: CASSLKGGTFRGYTF. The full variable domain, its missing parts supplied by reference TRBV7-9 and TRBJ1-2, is DTGVSQNPRHKITKRGQNVTFRCDPISEHNRLYWYRQTLGQGPEFLTYFQNEAQLEKSRLLSDRFSAERPKGSFSTLEIQRTEQGDSAMYLCASSLKGGTFRGYTFGSGTRLTVV.